One sample yielded the 26 T cell receptor beta chains listed below, sequenced in a study of blood T cell repertoires in COVID-19 (TCRdb year 2020). Library prep was done by the immunoSEQ multiplex PCR assay. Drawn from immuneACCESS, this table holds only the in-frame rearrangements with V and J called that TCRdb kept. Clones are partly lost; checked studies trace under half to an unresolved V gene and leave the rest unexplained. This sample holds nearly 30,000 clones; nearly 80% were observed only once. The leading ten clones occupy 45% to 50% of the sample. Source material: peripheral blood. These receptors were taken from a woman in her seventies with acute or convalescent COVID-19.

CDR3 loop: CASSGGQFTYEQYF. Written as DNA, the CDR3 is TGTGCCAGCAGTGGGGGACAGTTCACCTACGAGCAGTACTTC. The gene calls are TRBV28 and TRBJ2-7; 7 nucleotides align to TRBD1. Per germline, CDR1 MDHEN and CDR2 SYDVKM. CDR3 length: 14 amino acids. After removal of 5 bases from V and 2 bases from J, the junction contained 6 bases not matched to a gene. Together with reference TRBV28 and TRBJ2-7, the CDR3 gives the full variable domain: DVKVTQSSRYLVKRTGEKVFLECVQDMDHENMFWYRQDPGLGLRLIYFSYDVKMKEKGDIPEGYSVSREKKERFSLILESASTNQTSMYLCASSGGQFTYEQYFGPGTRLTVT.

The CDR3 nucleotides read TGTGCCAGCAGCTTAATAGCGGGGGCCTCAACCCATAATGAGCAGTTCTTC. Amino acid sequence: CASSLIAGASTHNEQFF. The gene calls are TRBV7-8 and TRBJ2-1; TRBD2 matches at 9 bases. The V segment lost 2 bases and the J segment 7 bases; nucleotides outside the gene matches: 12. This CDR3 is built from 17 residues. Germline V gene lookup returns CDR1 SGHVS and CDR2 FQNEAQ.

The chain employs TRBV7-9 and TRBJ2-5; 11 bases match TRBD2. Trimming removed 3 bases from V and 1 base from J; junction bases left unmatched: 4. The CDR3 runs 16 residues. Germline-derived CDR1 and CDR2 are SEHNR and FQNEAQ (reference sequence). CDR3 region: CASSFLSGRAQETQYF. The CDR3 DNA sequence: TGTGCCAGCAGCTTCCTTAGCGGGAGGGCCCAAGAGACCCAGTACTTC.

The V call is TRBV6-2 or TRBV6-3, the J call TRBJ2-3; 16 bases agree with TRBD2. In germline, CDR1 is MNHEY, CDR2 SVGEGT. The CDR3 is 18 residues long. Trimming removed 1 base from V and 10 bases from J; junction bases left unmatched: 11. DNA for the CDR3: TGTGCCAGCAGTTACTGGGGACTAGCGGGGGGGCCGAATGTAGCGCAGTATTTT. As protein: CASSYWGLAGGPNVAQYF.

The V and J genes are TRBV3-1 (or the pseudogene TRBV3-2) and TRBJ1-5; D is undetermined. Trimming shortened V by 0 bases and J by 3 bases, and 6 bases separated the two germline ends. The germline V gene encodes CDR1 LGHDT and CDR2 YNNKEL (reference sequence). CDR3 length: 14 residues. CDR3 loop: CASSQDIDNQPQHF. CDR3 nucleotide sequence: TGTGCCAGCAGCCAAGATATAGACAATCAGCCCCAGCATTTT.

The rearrangement joins TRBV9 to TRBJ2-2, with D unresolved. This CDR3 spans 12 amino acids. Between the trimmed V and J ends, which lost 0 bases and 5 bases, there was a span of 2 bases. Germline CDR1 reads SGDLS; CDR2 reads YYNGEE. The CDR3 DNA is TGTGCCAGCAGCGTAGCTACCGGGGAGCTGTTTTTT. Translated: CASSVATGELFF.

The V and J genes are TRBV29-1 and TRBJ1-4, with no clear D. This CDR3 is built from 12 residues. Trimming removed 5 bases from V and 3 bases from J, with 7 bases in between. CDR1 is SQVTM, CDR2 ANQGSEA, per germline. The CDR3 loop is CSVSQSNEKLFF. The DNA of the CDR3 is TGCAGCGTTAGTCAGTCTAATGAAAAACTGTTTTTT.

This clone was counted between two and nine times. At one of its ends the junction is not consistent with the germline gene, which may arise from a read error. The CDR3 nucleotides read TGTGCCAGCAATTCAAACAGGGGGCCCCCTAACTTC. Its translation: CASNSNRGPPNF. The rearrangement joins TRBV27 to TRBJ2-7; TRBD1 agrees at 9 bases. CDR3 length: 12 amino acids. In germline, CDR1 is MNHEY, CDR2 SMNVEV (reference sequence).

The chain uses TRBV6-1 and TRBJ2-7; 8 bases agree with TRBD2. The V gene end was trimmed by 3 bases and the J gene end by 1 base; junction bases not matched to a gene: 8. CDR3 size: 16 residues. Germline V CDR1 and CDR2: MNHNS, SASEGT. The CDR3 coding sequence is TGTGCCAGCAGTGACGGGGGCGGGGGGAAGTCCTACGAGCAGTACTTC. Translated, it gives CASSDGGGGKSYEQYF.

This clone was detected once. The V call is TRBV6-2 or TRBV6-3, the J call TRBJ1-1; D is undetermined. CDR3 length equals 15 residues. Germline V gives CDR1 MNHEY, CDR2 SVGEGT. The V gene lost 5 bases and the J gene lost 1 base, with 14 bases spanning the gap. CDR3 sequence: CASSNGRAGNTEAFF. The CDR3 DNA reads as TGTGCCAGCAGTAACGGGCGGGCGGGGAACACTGAAGCTTTCTTT.

This sequence joins TRBV2 and TRBJ2-5, with TRBD2 matching 14 bases. CDR3 length: 17 residues. Germline CDR1 and CDR2: SNHLY and FYNNEI. J was trimmed by 6 bases and V by 2 bases; bases with no gene match: 8. Here the CDR3 reads CASSELLGTSGSKTQYF. The CDR3 bases are TGTGCCAGCAGTGAATTATTAGGGACTAGCGGGAGCAAGACCCAGTACTTC.

The chain has TRBV6-5 and TRBJ1-2; D not resolved. Germline V gene sequence: CDR1 MNHEY, CDR2 SVGAGI. CDR3 length: 15 amino acids. The V and J ends lost 0 bases and 3 bases respectively, with 11 bases between them. In nucleotides, the CDR3 is TGTGCCAGCAGTTACTCGACTACAGATCACTATGGCTACACCTTC. Protein: CASSYSTTDHYGYTF.

Regarding this clone: An end of the junction does not agree with germline; a read error may underlie this. The gene calls are TRBV11-2 and TRBJ2-5; TRBD2 agrees at 11 bases. The CDR3 runs to 14 residues. The germline V gene has CDR1 SGHAT and CDR2 FQNNGV. The CDR3 DNA follows: TGTGCCAGCAGCTTAAGTCCGGAACTAGCGGGAGTCGACTTC. Its protein is CASSLSPELAGVDF. Complete variable domain (other parts from reference TRBV11-2 and TRBJ2-5): EAGVAQSPRYKIIEKRQSVAFWCNPISGHATLYWYQQILGQGPKLLIQFQNNGVVDDSQLPKDRFSAERLKGVDSTLKIQPAKLEDSAVYLCASSLSPELAGVDFGPGTRLLVL.

The J gene is TRBJ2-2, the V gene TRBV5-6; D is ambiguous. The V gene's germline CDR1 is SGHDT and CDR2 YYEEEE. The V end lost 1 base, the J end lost 3 bases, and 4 bases lay between the germline ends. The CDR3 runs to 13 residues. Here the CDR3 DNA reads TGTGCCAGCAGCTTGCAGTACACCGGGGAGCTGTTTTTT. It translates to CASSLQYTGELFF.

This chain links TRBV20-1 with TRBJ1-1; D unclear. Germline assignment: CDR1 DFQATT and CDR2 SNEGSKA (reference sequence). The V gene lost 3 bases and the J gene lost 3 bases, with 14 bases spanning the gap. This CDR3 is built from 14 residues. CDR3 nucleotides: TGCAGTGCTAGTGCCCTCGGGAAGGACACTGAAGCTTTCTTT. This codes for CSASALGKDTEAFF.

This clone was counted between two and nine times. The chain uses TRBV24-1 and TRBJ2-3; 9 nucleotides match TRBD2. Germline lookup yields CDR1 KGHDR and CDR2 SFDVKD. The CDR3 runs 16 residues. The V gene end was trimmed by 4 bases and the J gene end by 1 base; junction bases not matched to a gene: 5. The CDR3 sequence: CATSDRREGGTDTQYF. The CDR3 region has the DNA TGTGCCACCAGTGACAGGCGGGAGGGGGGCACAGATACGCAGTATTTT.

J is TRBJ2-2 and V is TRBV19; perhaps TRBD2 as D (5 bases). Germline V gene sequence: CDR1 LNHDA, CDR2 SQIVND (reference sequence). V was shortened by 10 bases and J by 3 bases, with 15 bases between the two germline ends. CDR3 size: 14 residues. CDR3 in amino acids: CATRYERDTGELFF. The CDR3 DNA follows: TGTGCCACCCGATACGAGAGGGACACCGGGGAGCTGTTTTTT.

V is TRBV4-2 and J is TRBJ1-4; the D gene is possibly TRBD1 (5 bases). Trimming took 1 base from V and 6 from J, leaving 12 bases between them. Germline V gene lookup returns CDR1 LGHNA and CDR2 YNFKEQ. The CDR3 runs to 15 residues. The CDR3 DNA follows: TGTGCCAGCAGCCAAGGACCCATCAGGGATGAAAAACTGTTTTTT. Amino acid sequence: CASSQGPIRDEKLFF.

This clone appeared a single time. The chain combines TRBV20-1 with TRBJ1-2; 9 bases are a match to TRBD1. The length of the CDR3 is 15 residues. The trim removed 3 bases at V and 6 bases at J, leaving 11 bases unmatched. The germline CDR1 and CDR2 sequences are DFQATT and SNEGSKA (reference sequence). CDR3 bases: TGCAGTGCTAGTCTTCACAGGGGGCAGAAGAATGGCTACACCTTC. Translated: CSASLHRGQKNGYTF.

This clone is a singleton in its sample. The chain uses TRBV19 and TRBJ2-5, with 8 bases lining up with TRBD1. The CDR3 spans 15 residues. The germline V gene has CDR1 LNHDA and CDR2 SQIVND (reference sequence). Trimming cost V 7 bases and J 5 bases; bases outside gene matches: 12. The CDR3: CASTRTGIPDETQYF. DNA of the CDR3: TGTGCCAGTACTCGGACAGGGATTCCGGATGAGACCCAGTACTTC.

J is TRBJ2-1 and V is TRBV24-1; D perhaps matches TRBD2 (5 bases). Germline V gives CDR1 KGHDR, CDR2 SFDVKD. The germline V and J ends were trimmed by 2 bases and 2 bases, with 9 bases remaining between them. The length of the CDR3 is 15 residues. In DNA form, the CDR3 reads TGTGCCACCAGTGATTCCCCGGGGACCTACAATGAGCAGTTCTTC. This sequence encodes CATSDSPGTYNEQFF.

This chain links TRBV5-1 with TRBJ2-7, with 12 bases matching TRBD2. Trimming took 4 bases from V and 1 from J; bases not matched to a gene: 9. The CDR3 has 17 residues. Germline CDR1 reads SGHRS; CDR2 reads YFSETQ. DNA of the CDR3: TGCGCCAGCAGCCCAGCCTGGACTAGCGGGGAATCCTACGAGCAGTACTTC. Translating it yields CASSPAWTSGESYEQYF.

This chain links TRBV19 with TRBJ2-2; D might be TRBD1 (6 bases). CDR3 length equals 14 residues. The V and J ends lost 9 bases and 7 bases respectively, with 18 bases between them. Germline loops: CDR1 LNHDA, CDR2 SQIVND (reference sequence). Here the CDR3 reads CASKTGKNGGELFF. In DNA form, the CDR3 reads TGTGCCAGCAAAACAGGGAAGAACGGCGGGGAGCTGTTTTTT.

The chain recombines TRBV9 with TRBJ2-1; TRBD2 agrees at 9 bases. Germline loops: CDR1 SGDLS, CDR2 YYNGEE. The CDR3 has 17 amino acids. After removal of 3 bases from V and 0 bases from J, the junction contained 7 bases not matched to a gene. For the CDR3, the DNA is TGTGCCAGCAGCGCCATGCGAGCGGGAGGCTCCTACAATGAGCAGTTCTTC. Protein: CASSAMRAGGSYNEQFF.

This clone came up a few times. This chain uses TRBV28 with TRBJ1-1; the D gene is possibly TRBD1 (5 bases). Trimming cost V 8 bases and J 8 bases, with 12 bases left between them. CDR3 length: 11 amino acids. The germline V gene encodes CDR1 MDHEN and CDR2 SYDVKM. The DNA of the CDR3 is TGTGCCAGCGGGGGGGATTTGGAAGCTTTCTTT. Its translation is CASGGDLEAFF.

This clone was seen only a few times. The chain couples TRBV5-1 to TRBJ2-1; 11 nucleotides match TRBD2. The J segment lost 6 bases and the V segment lost 0 bases, leaving 2 bases of the junction unmatched. The germline CDR1 and CDR2 sequences are SGHRS and YFSETQ. The CDR3 spans 15 residues. The DNA of the CDR3 is TGCGCCAGCAGCTTGGCTCTAGCGGGGGGCAATGAGCAGTTCTTC. Protein sequence: CASSLALAGGNEQFF.